This TCR beta chain emerged from a study of cytomegalovirus exposure and HLA in healthy donors. Study observations and caveats: Cytomegalovirus-associated TCR beta chains were listed, numbering some 180. In a later analysis, V- and J-gene trimming of beta chains associated with a DCLRE1C missense variant, replicated independently.

The PCR employed 60 Vbeta primers together with 13 Jbeta primers. TCRdb's copy holds only in-frame clones and misses some; the assay was immunoSEQ multiplex PCR. Of 58,000 or so clones listed, 65% to 75% are singletons. This clone was counted a few times. Its matching antigen is unknown. Germline V CDR1 and CDR2: MNHEY, SMNVEV (reference sequence). This CDR3 contains 16 residues. This receptor was taken from a man aged 50-60 years in good health and CMV-seropositive. Sequencing was carried out using PBMCs. The chain uses TRBV27 and TRBJ2-5; TRBD1 matches 8 bases. The J call is doubtful: the DNA matches TRBJ2-7 better. CDR3 DNA: TGTGCCAGCAGTTTATTCTACCAGGGGGCGAACTACGAGCAGTACTTC. This gives the protein CASSLFYQGANYEQYF.